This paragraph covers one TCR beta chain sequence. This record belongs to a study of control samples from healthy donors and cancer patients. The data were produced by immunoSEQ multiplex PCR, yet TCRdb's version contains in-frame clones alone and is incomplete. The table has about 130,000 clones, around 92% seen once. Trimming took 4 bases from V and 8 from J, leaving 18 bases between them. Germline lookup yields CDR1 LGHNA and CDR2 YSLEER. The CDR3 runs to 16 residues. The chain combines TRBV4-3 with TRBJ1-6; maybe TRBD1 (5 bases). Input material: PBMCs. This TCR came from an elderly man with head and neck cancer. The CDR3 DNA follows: TGCGCCAGCAGCCGACAGATCCAGGGATATGATTCACCCCTCCACTTT. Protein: CASSRQIQGYDSPLHF.